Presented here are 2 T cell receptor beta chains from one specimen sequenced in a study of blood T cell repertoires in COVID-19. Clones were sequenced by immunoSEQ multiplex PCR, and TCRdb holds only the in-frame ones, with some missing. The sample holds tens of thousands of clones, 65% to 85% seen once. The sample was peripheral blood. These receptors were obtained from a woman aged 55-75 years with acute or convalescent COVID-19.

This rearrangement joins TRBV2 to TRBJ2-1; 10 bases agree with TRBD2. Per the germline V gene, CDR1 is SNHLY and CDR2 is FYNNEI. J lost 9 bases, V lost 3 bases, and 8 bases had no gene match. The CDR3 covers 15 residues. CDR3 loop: CASSDWLAGAAEQFF. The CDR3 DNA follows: TGTGCCAGCAGTGACTGGCTAGCGGGAGCCGCTGAGCAGTTCTTC.

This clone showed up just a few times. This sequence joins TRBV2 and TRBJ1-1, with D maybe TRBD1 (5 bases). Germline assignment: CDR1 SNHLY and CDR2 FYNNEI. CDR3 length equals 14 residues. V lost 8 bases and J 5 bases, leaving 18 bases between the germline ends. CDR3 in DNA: TGTGCCAGCCTCAGGCCGGGGGTGCGGACTGAAGCTTTCTTT. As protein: CASLRPGVRTEAFF. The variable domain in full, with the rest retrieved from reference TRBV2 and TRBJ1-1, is EPEVTQTPSHQVTQMGQEVILRCVPISNHLYFYWYRQILGQKVEFLVSFYNNEISEKSEIFDDQFSVERPDGSNFTLKIRSTKLEDSAMYFCASLRPGVRTEAFFGQGTRLTVV.